One and the same sample provided the 19 T cell receptor beta chains below, sequenced in a study of blood T cells in healthy people across ages. Primed by a sample-barcoded 5' primer and a J-beta primer mix, a second PCR proceeded for about 6 to 12 cycles. MiXCR, run by TCRdb on the 5' RACE reads, gives a single entry per CDR3 protein. The sample consists of around 800,000 distinct CDR3 sequences, around 43% of them appearing once. The sequenced sample consisted of blood. The receptors stem from a man between 60 and 70 years old in good health.

V gene TRBV7-6 combines with J gene TRBJ1-6; D is unresolved. The CDR3 spans 15 residues. Between the trimmed V and J ends, which lost 0 bases and 10 bases, there was a span of 13 bases. CDR1 and CDR2 (germline): SGHVS, FNYEAQ. The CDR3 nucleotides are TGTGCCAGCAGCTTAGCGGGGTCCGGAGGGTCACCCCTCCACTTT. Translation gives CASSLAGSGGSPLHF.

This clonotype turned up a few times. The V call is TRBV6-2 or TRBV6-3, the J call TRBJ2-6, with D maybe TRBD2 (5 bases). The germline V gene encodes CDR1 MNHEY and CDR2 SVGEGT. The CDR3 runs to 14 residues. Deletions cut 2 bases from V and 14 bases from J, with 16 bases between. The CDR3 nucleotides are TGTGCCAGCAGTTACCGAGGGCCAGCAACTTTCCTGACTTTC. Translation gives CASSYRGPATFLTF.

The genes are TRBV7-9 and TRBJ2-1, with 9 bases fitting TRBD2. The trim removed 4 bases at V and 9 bases at J, leaving 10 bases unmatched. The length of the CDR3 is 15 residues. Germline V gives CDR1 SEHNR, CDR2 FQNEAQ (reference sequence). The CDR3, as DNA: TGTGCCAGCAGCTCCCGGGCGGGGGGGCCGATTGAGCAGTTCTTC. Its translation is CASSSRAGGPIEQFF.

In its sample, this clonotype was seen a few times. The chain has TRBV7-9 and TRBJ1-1; D is uncertain. Germline assignment: CDR1 SEHNR and CDR2 FQNEAQ (reference sequence). V was pared by 3 bases and J by 7 bases, with 18 bases between. This CDR3 is built from 15 residues. CDR3 residues: CASSFHNREEVEAFF. CDR3 sequence (DNA): TGTGCCAGCAGCTTTCATAACCGGGAAGAAGTTGAAGCTTTCTTT.

This clonotype came up once. V is TRBV20-1 and J is TRBJ2-3, with D possibly TRBD2 on 6 matching bases. The V end was cut by 3 bases, the J end by 4 bases, with 11 bases between. The CDR3 loop spans 13 amino acids. Germline loops: CDR1 DFQATT, CDR2 SNEGSKA (reference sequence). The CDR3 DNA follows: TGCAGTGCTAGGCCGACTAGATCAGATACGCAGTATTTT. This translates into CSARPTRSDTQYF.

The chain joins TRBV6-6 to TRBJ1-5, with D tentatively TRBD1 (5 bases). The V end lost 7 bases, the J end lost 0 bases, and 10 bases lay between the germline ends. The length of the CDR3 is 14 residues. The germline CDR1 and CDR2 sequences are MNHNY and SVGAGI (reference sequence). The CDR3 DNA follows: TGTGCCAGCAACGGGGACTATAGCAATCAGCCCCAGCATTTT. Translation gives CASNGDYSNQPQHF.

The rearrangement links TRBV19 to TRBJ1-4; D not certain. The V and J ends lost 4 bases and 7 bases respectively, with 4 bases between them. Germline V gives CDR1 LNHDA, CDR2 SQIVND (reference sequence). The CDR3 runs 11 residues. For the CDR3, the DNA is TGTGCCAGTAGTACCGGTGAAAAACTGTTTTTT. This translates into CASSTGEKLFF.

The chain joins TRBV15 to TRBJ2-7; D ambiguous. The CDR3 loop spans 15 amino acids. The germline V gene has CDR1 LNHNV and CDR2 YYDKDF (reference sequence). Deletions cut 0 bases from V and 3 bases from J, with 12 bases between. The CDR3 loop reads CATSRDGARNYEQYF. CDR3 in DNA: TGTGCCACCAGCAGAGATGGTGCCAGAAACTACGAGCAGTACTTC.

This clonotype was seen a few times. This chain links TRBV20-1 with TRBJ2-3; 13 nucleotides line up with TRBD2. From germline, CDR1 is DFQATT and CDR2 SNEGSKA (reference sequence). The CDR3 sequence is 20 residues long. V dropped 2 bases and J dropped 5; count of bases not matched to a gene: 19. The CDR3 spells CSARRVPGTSGGALEDTQYF. The CDR3 DNA follows: TGCAGTGCTAGAAGGGTACCCGGAACTAGCGGGGGGGCCTTGGAAGATACGCAGTATTTT.

The chain links TRBV4-3 to TRBJ2-2; D perhaps matches TRBD2 (6 bases). Germline V CDR1 and CDR2: LGHNA, YSLEER. The CDR3 loop spans 16 amino acids. The ends were cut back, 4 bases at V and 2 bases at J, with 14 bases in the middle. CDR3 DNA sequence: TGCGCCAGCAGCCCACTTGGGACTCTAAACACCGGGGAGCTGTTTTTT. Its translation is CASSPLGTLNTGELFF.

The count of this clonotype is one. The CDR3 protein is CASSADGNTDTQYF. CDR3 DNA: TGTGCCAGCAGTGCCGACGGAAACACAGATACGCAGTATTTT. This rearrangement joins TRBV6-1 to TRBJ2-3; the D is unclear. V was trimmed by 4 bases and J by 2 bases, leaving 10 bases between them. The CDR3 loop spans 14 amino acids. The V gene's germline CDR1 is MNHNS and CDR2 SASEGT.

This clonotype was seen only a few times. The chain has TRBV6-5 and TRBJ2-5; tentative D call: TRBD2 (5 bases). The CDR3 totals 14 residues. V gave up 0 bases and J gave up 5 bases, with 10 bases separating them. Germline lookup yields CDR1 MNHEY and CDR2 SVGAGI. CDR3 residues: CASSYSIGKETQYF. CDR3 DNA: TGTGCCAGCAGTTACTCGATCGGGAAGGAGACCCAGTACTTC.

CDR3 coding DNA: TGTGCCAGCAGTCTCGGGGAATACAATGAGCAGTTCTTC. As protein: CASSLGEYNEQFF. J is TRBJ2-1 and V is TRBV12-3 or TRBV12-4; D perhaps matches TRBD2 (5 bases). V was pared by 5 bases and J by 4 bases, with 9 bases between. The CDR3 extends over 13 amino acids.

The chain carries TRBV6-2 or TRBV6-3 and TRBJ2-7; D call uncertain. V was shortened by 2 bases and J by 7 bases, with 18 bases between the two germline ends. CDR1 and CDR2 (germline): MNHEY, SVGEGT. This CDR3 has 15 amino acids. In nucleotides, the CDR3 is TGTGCCAGCAGTTACGACCCCGGTCGAACTAAGGAGCAGTACTTC. Amino acid sequence: CASSYDPGRTKEQYF.

Notes on this clonotype: At one end the junction does not follow the germline gene, possibly because of a read error. The chain is built from TRBV4-3 and TRBJ2-1; the D call may be TRBD1 or TRBD2 (5 bases each). Germline V gives CDR1 LGHNA, CDR2 YSLEER. The CDR3 totals 13 residues. The CDR3 is CASSQARGNGQFF. In DNA, the CDR3 is TGCGCCAGCAGCCAAGCCCGGGGCAATGGGCAGTTCTTC.

The chain combines TRBV11-2 with TRBJ2-3; 8 bases line up with TRBD2. The CDR3 runs to 15 residues. Trimming cost V 5 bases and J 1 base; bases outside gene matches: 5. CDR1 is SGHAT, CDR2 FQNNGV, per germline. The CDR3 DNA follows: TGTGCCAGCAGCCCTACAGCGGGAGGCACAGATACGCAGTATTTT. It codes for CASSPTAGGTDTQYF.

This clonotype showed up just a few times. The chain couples TRBV6-2 or TRBV6-3 to TRBJ2-5, with 8 bases that match TRBD1. Trimming at V came to 6 bases and at J to 0 bases, leaving 12 bases not matched to a gene. CDR1 is MNHEY, CDR2 SVGEGT, per germline. CDR3 length: 17 residues. CDR3 coding DNA: TGTGCCAGCAGACTTTTCTCGACAGGGGAGAACCAAGAGACCCAGTACTTC. Its translation is CASRLFSTGENQETQYF.

The V call is TRBV10-3, the J call TRBJ2-1, with TRBD2 identical over 7 bases. With 0 bases clipped from V and 6 bases from J, the junction kept 2 bases outside the gene matches. CDR3 length: 14 residues. CDR1 is ENHRY, CDR2 SYGVKD, per germline. Here the CDR3 DNA reads TGTGCCATCAGTGAGTCGACTAGCATCAATGAGCAGTTCTTC. Amino acids: CAISESTSINEQFF.

This clonotype has a handful of counts. This chain connects TRBV6-2 or TRBV6-3 to TRBJ2-7, with D perhaps given as TRBD1 or TRBD2 (5 bases each). The CDR3 is 15 residues long. V was cut by 7 bases and J by 2 bases, with 18 bases left in between. CDR1 is MNHEY, CDR2 SVGEGT, per germline. Here the CDR3 DNA reads TGTGCCAGCAACAACGGTGGGACCGGGGCCTACGAGCAGTACTTC. The encoded protein is CASNNGGTGAYEQYF.